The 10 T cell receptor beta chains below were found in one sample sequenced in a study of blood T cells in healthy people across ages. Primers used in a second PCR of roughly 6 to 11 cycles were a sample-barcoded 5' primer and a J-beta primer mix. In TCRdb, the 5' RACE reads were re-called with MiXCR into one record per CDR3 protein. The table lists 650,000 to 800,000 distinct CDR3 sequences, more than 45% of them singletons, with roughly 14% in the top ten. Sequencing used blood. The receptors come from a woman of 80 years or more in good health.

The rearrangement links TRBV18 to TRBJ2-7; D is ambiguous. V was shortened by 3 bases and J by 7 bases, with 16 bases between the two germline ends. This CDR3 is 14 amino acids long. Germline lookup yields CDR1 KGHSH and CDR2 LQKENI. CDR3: CASSPDGIHNEQYF. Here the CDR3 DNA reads TGTGCCAGCTCACCGGACGGCATCCACAATGAGCAGTACTTC.

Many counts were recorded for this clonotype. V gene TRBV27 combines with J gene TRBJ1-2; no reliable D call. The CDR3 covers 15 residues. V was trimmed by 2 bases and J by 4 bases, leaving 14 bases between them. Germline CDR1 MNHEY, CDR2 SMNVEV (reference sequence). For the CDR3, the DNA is TGTGCCAGCAGTTTAAAGGCTGGATCCCTCTATGGCTACACCTTC. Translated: CASSLKAGSLYGYTF.

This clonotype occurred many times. CDR3 in amino acids: CASSLGMSTDTQYF. DNA for the CDR3: TGCGCCAGCAGCTTGGGAATGAGCACAGATACGCAGTATTTT. V gene TRBV5-1 combines with J gene TRBJ2-3; D gene ambiguous. This CDR3 has 14 amino acids. Trimming pared 0 bases from V and 0 bases from J, leaving 5 bases between. Per germline, CDR1 SGHRS and CDR2 YFSETQ.

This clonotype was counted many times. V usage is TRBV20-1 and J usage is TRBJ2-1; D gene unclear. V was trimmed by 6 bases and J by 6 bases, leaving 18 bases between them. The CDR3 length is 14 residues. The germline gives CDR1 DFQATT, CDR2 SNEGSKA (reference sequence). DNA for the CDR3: TGCAGTGCCAGGCAACCGGAAGTCCCCAATGAGCAGTTCTTC. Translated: CSARQPEVPNEQFF.

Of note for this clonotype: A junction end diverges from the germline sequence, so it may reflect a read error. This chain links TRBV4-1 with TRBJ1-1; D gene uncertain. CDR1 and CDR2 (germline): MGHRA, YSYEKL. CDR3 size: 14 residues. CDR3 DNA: TGCGCCAGCAGCCAAGAGTCACAGTCCACTGAGGCTTTCTTT. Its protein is CASSQESQSTEAFF.

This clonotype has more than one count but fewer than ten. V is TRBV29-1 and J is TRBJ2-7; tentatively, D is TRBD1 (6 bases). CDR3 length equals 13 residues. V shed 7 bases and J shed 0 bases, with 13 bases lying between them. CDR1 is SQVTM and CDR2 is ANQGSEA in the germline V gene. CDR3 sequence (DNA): TGCAGCGCGAACACGGACAGCTCCTACGAGCAGTACTTC. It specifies CSANTDSSYEQYF.

In nucleotides, the CDR3 is TGTGCCAGCAGTTTCGACACGCCAAAGCAGTTCTTC. Its translation is CASSFDTPKQFF. The rearrangement uses TRBV12-3 or TRBV12-4 and TRBJ2-1, with no clear D. The CDR3 length is 12 residues. The V end was cut by 3 bases, the J end by 11 bases, with 11 bases between.

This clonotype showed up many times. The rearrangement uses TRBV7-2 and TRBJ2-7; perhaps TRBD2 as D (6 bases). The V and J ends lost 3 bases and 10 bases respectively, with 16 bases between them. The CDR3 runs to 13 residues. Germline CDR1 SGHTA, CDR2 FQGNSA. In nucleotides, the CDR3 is TGTGCCAGCAGCTTCGGGCGGGGTCCGGATCAGTACTTC. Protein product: CASSFGRGPDQYF. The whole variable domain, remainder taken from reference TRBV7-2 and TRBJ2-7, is GAGVSQSPSNKVTEKGKDVELRCDPISGHTALYWYRQSLGQGLEFLIYFQGNSAPDKSGLPSDRFSAERTGGSVSTLTIQRTQQEDSAVYLCASSFGRGPDQYFGPGTRLTVT.

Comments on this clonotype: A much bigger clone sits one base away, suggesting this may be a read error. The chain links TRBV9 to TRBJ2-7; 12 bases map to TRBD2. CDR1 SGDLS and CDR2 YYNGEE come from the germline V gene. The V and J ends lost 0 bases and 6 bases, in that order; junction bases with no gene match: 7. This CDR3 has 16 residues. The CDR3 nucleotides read TGTGCCAGCAGCGTAGCCCCGACTAGCGGGAGTTGCGAGCAGTACTTC. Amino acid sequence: CASSVAPTSGSCEQYF.

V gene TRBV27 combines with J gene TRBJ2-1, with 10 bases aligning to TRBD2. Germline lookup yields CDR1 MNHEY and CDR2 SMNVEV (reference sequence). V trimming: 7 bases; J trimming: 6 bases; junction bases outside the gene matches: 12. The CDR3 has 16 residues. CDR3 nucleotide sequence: TGTGCCAGCAACCGAATCGGGGCTAGCGGGAGCAATGAGCAGTTCTTC. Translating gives CASNRIGASGSNEQFF.